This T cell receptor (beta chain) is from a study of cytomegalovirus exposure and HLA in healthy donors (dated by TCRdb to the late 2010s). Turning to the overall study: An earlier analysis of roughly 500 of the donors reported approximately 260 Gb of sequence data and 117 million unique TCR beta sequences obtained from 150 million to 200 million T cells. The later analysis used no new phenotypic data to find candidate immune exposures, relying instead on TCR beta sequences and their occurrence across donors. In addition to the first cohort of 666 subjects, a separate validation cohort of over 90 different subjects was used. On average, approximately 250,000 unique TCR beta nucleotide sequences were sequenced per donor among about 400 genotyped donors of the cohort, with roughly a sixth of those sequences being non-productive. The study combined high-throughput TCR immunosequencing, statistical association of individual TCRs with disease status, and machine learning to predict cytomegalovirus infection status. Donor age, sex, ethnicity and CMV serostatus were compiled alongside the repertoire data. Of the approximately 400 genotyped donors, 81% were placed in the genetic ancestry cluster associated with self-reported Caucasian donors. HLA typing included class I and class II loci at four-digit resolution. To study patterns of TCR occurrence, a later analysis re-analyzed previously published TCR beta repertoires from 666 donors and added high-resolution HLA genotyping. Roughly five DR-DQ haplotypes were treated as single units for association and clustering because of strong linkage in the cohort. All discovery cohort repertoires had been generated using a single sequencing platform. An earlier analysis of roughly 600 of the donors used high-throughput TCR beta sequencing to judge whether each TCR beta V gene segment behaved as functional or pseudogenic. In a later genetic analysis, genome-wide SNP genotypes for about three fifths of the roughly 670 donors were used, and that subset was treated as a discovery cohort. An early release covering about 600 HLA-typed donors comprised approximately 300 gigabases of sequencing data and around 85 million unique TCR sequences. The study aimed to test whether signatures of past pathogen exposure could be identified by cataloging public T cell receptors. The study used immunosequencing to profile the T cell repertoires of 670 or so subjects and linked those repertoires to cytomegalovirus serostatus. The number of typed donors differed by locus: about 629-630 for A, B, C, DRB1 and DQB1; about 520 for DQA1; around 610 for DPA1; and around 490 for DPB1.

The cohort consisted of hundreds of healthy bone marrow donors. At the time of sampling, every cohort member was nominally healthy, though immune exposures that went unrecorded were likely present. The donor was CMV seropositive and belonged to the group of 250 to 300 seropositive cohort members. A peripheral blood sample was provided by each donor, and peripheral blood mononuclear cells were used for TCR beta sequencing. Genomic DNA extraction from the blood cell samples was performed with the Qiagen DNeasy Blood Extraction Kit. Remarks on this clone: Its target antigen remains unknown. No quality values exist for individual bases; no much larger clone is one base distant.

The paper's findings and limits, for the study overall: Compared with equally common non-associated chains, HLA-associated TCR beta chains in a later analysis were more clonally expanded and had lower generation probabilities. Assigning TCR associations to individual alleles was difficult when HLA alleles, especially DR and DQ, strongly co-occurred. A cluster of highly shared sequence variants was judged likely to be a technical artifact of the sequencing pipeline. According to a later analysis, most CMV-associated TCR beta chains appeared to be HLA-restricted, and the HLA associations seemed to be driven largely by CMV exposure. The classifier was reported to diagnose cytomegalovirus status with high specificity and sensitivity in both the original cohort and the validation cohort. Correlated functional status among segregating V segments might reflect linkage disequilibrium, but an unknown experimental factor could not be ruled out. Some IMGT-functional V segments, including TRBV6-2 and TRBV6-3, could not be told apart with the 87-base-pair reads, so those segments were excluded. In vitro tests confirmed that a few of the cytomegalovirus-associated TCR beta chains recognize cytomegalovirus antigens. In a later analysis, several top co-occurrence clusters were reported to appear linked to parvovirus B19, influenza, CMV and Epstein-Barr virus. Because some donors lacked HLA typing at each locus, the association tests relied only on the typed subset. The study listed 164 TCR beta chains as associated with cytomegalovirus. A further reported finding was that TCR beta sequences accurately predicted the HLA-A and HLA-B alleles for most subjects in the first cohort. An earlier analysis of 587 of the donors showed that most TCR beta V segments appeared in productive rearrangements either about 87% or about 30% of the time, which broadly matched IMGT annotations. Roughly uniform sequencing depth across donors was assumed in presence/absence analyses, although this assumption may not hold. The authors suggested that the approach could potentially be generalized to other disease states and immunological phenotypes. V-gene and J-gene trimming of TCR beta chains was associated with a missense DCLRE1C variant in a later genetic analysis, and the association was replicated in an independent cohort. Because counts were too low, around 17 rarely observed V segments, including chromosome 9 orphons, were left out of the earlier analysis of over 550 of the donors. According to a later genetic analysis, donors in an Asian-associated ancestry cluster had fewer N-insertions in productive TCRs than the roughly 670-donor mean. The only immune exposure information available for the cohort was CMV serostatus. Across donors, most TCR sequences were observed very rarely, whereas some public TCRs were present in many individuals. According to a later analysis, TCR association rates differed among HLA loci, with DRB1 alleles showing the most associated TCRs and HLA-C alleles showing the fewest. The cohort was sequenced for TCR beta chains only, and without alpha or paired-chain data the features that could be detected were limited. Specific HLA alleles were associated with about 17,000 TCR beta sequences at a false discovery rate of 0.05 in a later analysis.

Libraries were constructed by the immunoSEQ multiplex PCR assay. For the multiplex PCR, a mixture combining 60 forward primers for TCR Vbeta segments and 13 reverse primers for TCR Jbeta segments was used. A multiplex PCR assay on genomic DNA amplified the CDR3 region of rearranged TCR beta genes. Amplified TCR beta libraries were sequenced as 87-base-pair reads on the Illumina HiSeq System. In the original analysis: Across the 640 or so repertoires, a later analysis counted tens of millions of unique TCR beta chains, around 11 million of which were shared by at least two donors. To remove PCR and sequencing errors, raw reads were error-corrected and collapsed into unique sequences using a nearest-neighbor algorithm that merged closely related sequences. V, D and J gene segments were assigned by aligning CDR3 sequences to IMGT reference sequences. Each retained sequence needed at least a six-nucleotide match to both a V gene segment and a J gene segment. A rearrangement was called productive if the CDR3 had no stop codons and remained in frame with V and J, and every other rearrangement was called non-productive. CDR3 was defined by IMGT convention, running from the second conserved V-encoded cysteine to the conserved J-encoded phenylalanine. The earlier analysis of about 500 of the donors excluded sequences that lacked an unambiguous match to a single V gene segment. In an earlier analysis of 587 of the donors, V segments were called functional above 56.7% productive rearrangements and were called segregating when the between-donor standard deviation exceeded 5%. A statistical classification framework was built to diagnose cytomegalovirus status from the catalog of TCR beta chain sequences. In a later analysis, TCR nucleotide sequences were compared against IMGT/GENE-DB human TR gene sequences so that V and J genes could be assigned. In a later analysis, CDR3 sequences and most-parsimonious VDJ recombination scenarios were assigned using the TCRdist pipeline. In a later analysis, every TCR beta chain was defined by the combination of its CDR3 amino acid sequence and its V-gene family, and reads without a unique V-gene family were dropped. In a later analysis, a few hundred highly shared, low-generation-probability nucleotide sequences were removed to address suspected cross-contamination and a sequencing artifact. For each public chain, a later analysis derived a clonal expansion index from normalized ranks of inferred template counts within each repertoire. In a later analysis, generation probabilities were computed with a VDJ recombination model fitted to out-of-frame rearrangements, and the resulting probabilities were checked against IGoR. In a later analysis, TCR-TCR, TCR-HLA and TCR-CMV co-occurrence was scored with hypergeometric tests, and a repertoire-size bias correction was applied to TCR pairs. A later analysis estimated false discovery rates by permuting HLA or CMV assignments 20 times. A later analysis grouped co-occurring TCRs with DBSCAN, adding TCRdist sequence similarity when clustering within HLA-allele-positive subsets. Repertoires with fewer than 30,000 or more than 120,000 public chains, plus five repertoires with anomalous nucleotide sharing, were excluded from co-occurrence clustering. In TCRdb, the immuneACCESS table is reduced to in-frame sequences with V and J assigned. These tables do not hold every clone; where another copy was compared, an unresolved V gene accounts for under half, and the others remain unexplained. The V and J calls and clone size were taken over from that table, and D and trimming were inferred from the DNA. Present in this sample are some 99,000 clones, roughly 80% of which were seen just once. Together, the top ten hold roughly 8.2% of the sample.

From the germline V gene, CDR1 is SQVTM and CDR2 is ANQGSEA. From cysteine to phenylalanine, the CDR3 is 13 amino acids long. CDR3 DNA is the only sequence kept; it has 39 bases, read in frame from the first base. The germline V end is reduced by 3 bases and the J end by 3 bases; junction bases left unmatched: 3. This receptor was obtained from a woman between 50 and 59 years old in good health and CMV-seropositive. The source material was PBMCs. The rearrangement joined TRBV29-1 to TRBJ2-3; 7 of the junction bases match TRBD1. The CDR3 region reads CSVDSQGTDTQYF. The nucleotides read TGCAGCGTTGACTCACAGGGGACAGATACGCAGTATTTT.